This T cell receptor (beta chain) was profiled in a study of OX40 agonist ivuxolimab in advanced cancers. Study background: An anti-OX40 (CD134) antibody with agonistic activity, ivuxolimab, was administered to patients.

TCRdb's copy holds only in-frame clones and misses some; the assay was immunoSEQ multiplex PCR. The sample has more than 20,000 clones; around 75% are singletons. Whole-study findings and limits: Compared with CD4+, CD8+ T cells on average had more expanded clones.

In regard to this clone: What it binds is unknown.

CDR3 length equals 12 residues. CDR1 SEHNR and CDR2 FQNEAQ come from the germline V gene (reference sequence). With 5 bases removed from V and 5 bases from J, the gap between germline ends came to 7 bases. The chain recombines TRBV7-9 with TRBJ2-1; D is uncertain. Sequencing used CD4+ or CD8+ T cells sorted from blood, obtained in a trial of the OX40 agonist ivuxolimab. This receptor was taken from an adult with an advanced solid tumor such as melanoma, head and neck, liver or kidney cancer. CDR3 sequence: CASSRTDNEQFF. The CDR3 DNA reads as TGTGCCAGCAGCCGGACGGACAATGAGCAGTTCTTC.